The 24 T cell receptor beta chains presented below share a single source sample, sequenced in a study of cytomegalovirus exposure and HLA in healthy donors. It was with 60 Vbeta and 13 Jbeta primers that the PCR ran. Produced via immunoSEQ multiplex PCR; TCRdb's table is partial and in-frame only. The sample spans about 190,000 clones; the ten largest clones claim 6.5%. The specimen sequenced was PBMCs. These receptors were obtained from a man aged 25-45 years in good health and CMV-seronegative.

The V call is TRBV5-4, the J call TRBJ2-7, with 9 positions matching TRBD2. The germline V gene has CDR1 SGHNT and CDR2 YYREEE (reference sequence). The CDR3 sequence is 18 residues long. J gave up 6 bases and V 7 bases, and 23 bases lay outside the gene matches. The CDR3 DNA reads TGTGCCAGCGGATTCCTATCGAGCGGGAGGTTTTATTCGGGCGAGCAGTACTTC. It yields the protein CASGFLSSGRFYSGEQYF.

The J gene is TRBJ1-2, the V gene TRBV12-5; TRBD1 aligns across 10 bases. Per the germline V gene, CDR1 is LGHNT and CDR2 is FRNRAP. This CDR3 spans 17 amino acids. The junction had 17 bases not matched to a gene; V was cut back by 6 bases and J by 7 bases. The CDR3 DNA reads TGTGCTAGTGGCCTCAGCCAGGGGACAGGGGTTCGGGGTGGCTACACCTTC. Translation: CASGLSQGTGVRGGYTF. Based on the CDR3 plus reference TRBV12-5 and TRBJ1-2, the full variable domain is DARVTQTPRHKVTEMGQEVTMRCQPILGHNTVFWYRQTMMQGLELLAYFRNRAPLDDSGMPKDRFSAEMPDATLATLKIQPSEPRDSAVYFCASGLSQGTGVRGGYTFGSGTRLTVV.

The V and J genes are TRBV11-3 and TRBJ2-7, with TRBD1 matching over 7 bases. This CDR3 is built from 15 residues. V was pared by 3 bases and J by 4 bases, with 9 bases of the junction left unmatched. The germline gives CDR1 SGHNT, CDR2 YENEEA. CDR3 nucleotides: TGTGCCAGCAGCTTGGCCCGGGACAGACTTTACGAGCAGTACTTC. Translation gives CASSLARDRLYEQYF.

This sequence joins TRBV18 and TRBJ1-1; TRBD1 matches 11 bases. Trimming at V came to 1 base and at J to 4 bases, leaving 11 bases not matched to a gene. CDR1 and CDR2 (germline): KGHSH, LQKENI. The CDR3 runs to 18 residues. CDR3 in amino acids: CASSPQGGTGGFGTEAFF. The CDR3 nucleotides are TGTGCCAGCTCACCACAAGGGGGGACAGGGGGTTTTGGCACTGAAGCTTTCTTT.

This chain uses TRBV30 with TRBJ2-5; TRBD2 matches 9 bases. Germline CDR1 reads GTSNPN; CDR2 reads SVGIG (reference sequence). Germline trimming cut 2 bases from V and 8 bases from J; bases unmatched to any gene: 3. There are 12 residues in the CDR3. The CDR3 region is CAWSPGLATQYF. The CDR3 coding sequence is TGTGCCTGGAGTCCGGGACTAGCAACCCAGTACTTC.

J is TRBJ2-3 and V is TRBV10-3; TRBD2 matches 8 bases. Germline V CDR1 and CDR2: ENHRY, SYGVKD. Trimming at V came to 4 bases and at J to 0 bases, leaving 6 bases not matched to a gene. The CDR3 is 16 residues long. The CDR3 DNA follows: TGTGCCATCAGTGGGGAGCGGGGGCTTAGCACAGATACGCAGTATTTT. It yields the protein CAISGERGLSTDTQYF.

This chain uses TRBV4-1 with TRBJ2-3, with D possibly matching TRBD2 (7 bases). The V end lost 7 bases, the J end lost 6 bases, and 20 bases lay between the germline ends. CDR3 size: 15 residues. In germline, CDR1 is MGHRA, CDR2 YSYEKL. This chain's CDR3 is CASTRRGGSGDTQYF. In nucleotides, the CDR3 is TGCGCCAGCACGCGAAGGGGGGGAAGCGGCGATACGCAGTATTTT.

The chain is built from TRBV2 and TRBJ2-1; D may be TRBD2 (6 bases). The CDR3 is 14 residues long. Deletions cut 3 bases from V and 7 bases from J, with 13 bases between. Germline V gene data show CDR1 as SNHLY and CDR2 as FYNNEI. The CDR3 nucleotides are TGTGCCAGCAGTGATGTCGGGAGTGAAAATGAGCAGTTCTTC. It codes for CASSDVGSENEQFF.

The chain couples TRBV6-1 to TRBJ2-7, with 7 nucleotides matching TRBD1. The CDR3 covers 15 residues. Germline assignment: CDR1 MNHNS and CDR2 SASEGT. V was pared by 5 bases and J by 5 bases, with 12 bases of the junction left unmatched. The CDR3 sequence is CASSTRQGGFDEQYF. CDR3 nucleotide sequence: TGTGCCAGCAGTACTAGACAGGGTGGCTTCGACGAGCAGTACTTC.

The gene calls are TRBV5-4 and TRBJ2-3; maybe TRBD2 (6 bases). This CDR3 region has 14 residues. The germline V and J ends were trimmed by 4 bases and 5 bases, with 14 bases remaining between them. The V gene's germline CDR1 is SGHNT and CDR2 YYREEE (reference sequence). CDR3 in DNA: TGTGCCAGCAGCCCCCCGCCCGGGGGAGATACGCAGTATTTT. This gives the protein CASSPPPGGDTQYF.

This chain joins TRBV19 and TRBJ2-1; 8 nucleotides align to TRBD1. The V gene's germline CDR1 is LNHDA and CDR2 SQIVND (reference sequence). Unmatched junction bases numbered 8, after V lost 7 bases and J lost 3 bases. This CDR3 is 15 amino acids long. CDR3 amino acids: CASTGQGHLYNEQFF. CDR3 DNA sequence: TGTGCCAGTACCGGACAGGGACATCTCTACAATGAGCAGTTCTTC.

The chain is built from TRBV5-1 and TRBJ2-3; 7 positions match TRBD1. V lost 4 bases, J lost 6 bases, and 5 bases stayed unmatched. Germline V gene lookup returns CDR1 SGHRS and CDR2 YFSETQ. The CDR3 is 13 amino acids. The CDR3 is CASSEQGLDTQYF. As DNA, the CDR3 is TGCGCCAGCAGCGAACAGGGGTTGGATACGCAGTATTTT. The full variable domain, in which reference TRBV5-1 and TRBJ2-3 provide the parts outside the CDR3, is KAGVTQTPRYLIKTRGQQVTLSCSPISGHRSVSWYQQTPGQGLQFLFEYFSETQRNKGNFPGRFSGRQFSNSRSEMNVSTLELGDSALYLCASSEQGLDTQYFGPGTRLTVL.

V and J are TRBV10-3 and TRBJ1-1; no definite D call. The germline CDR1 and CDR2 sequences are ENHRY and SYGVKD. The CDR3 is 15 residues long. Between the trimmed V and J ends, which lost 0 bases and 4 bases, there was a span of 12 bases. The DNA of the CDR3 is TGTGCCATCAGTGAGTCCCAGGAGGGAGGCACTGAAGCTTTCTTT. It encodes CAISESQEGGTEAFF.

For the CDR3, the DNA is TGTGCCAGCAGCGTAGGAGGGAGCGGGAGTATCCAAGAGACCCAGTACTTC. Translation: CASSVGGSGSIQETQYF. The chain combines TRBV9 with TRBJ2-5, with TRBD2 matching 8 bases. The CDR3 is 17 amino acids. CDR1 is SGDLS and CDR2 is YYNGEE in the germline V gene. V lost 0 bases, J lost 1 base, and 8 bases stayed unmatched.

This sequence joins TRBV7-6 and TRBJ2-5; D call uncertain. Deletions cut 0 bases from V and 5 bases from J, with 4 bases between. The CDR3 runs 12 residues. Germline V lookup: CDR1 SGHVS, CDR2 FNYEAQ. CDR3 sequence reads: CASSLAGETQYF. The CDR3 nucleotides are TGTGCCAGCAGCTTAGCCGGGGAGACCCAGTACTTC.

The chain joins TRBV6-6 to TRBJ2-7; 7 bases fit TRBD1. V dropped 6 bases and J dropped 3; count of bases not matched to a gene: 8. This CDR3 region has 14 residues. CDR1 is MNHNY, CDR2 SVGAGI, per germline (reference sequence). In nucleotides, the CDR3 is TGTGCCAGCAGCCCGGTAGGGACAGTCTACGAGCAGTACTTC. Protein sequence: CASSPVGTVYEQYF.

V usage is TRBV28 and J usage is TRBJ1-2, with TRBD1 as a possible D gene (6 bases). The CDR3 extends over 15 amino acids. The ends were cut back, 5 bases at V and 5 bases at J, with 18 bases in the middle. The germline V gene encodes CDR1 MDHEN and CDR2 SYDVKM. The CDR3: CASSLRDILPYGYTF. The CDR3 nucleotides are TGTGCCAGCAGTCTACGGGACATCCTCCCATATGGCTACACCTTC.

V usage is TRBV29-1 and J usage is TRBJ1-3; D might be TRBD1 (6 bases). Trimming took 6 bases from V and 2 from J, leaving 14 bases between them. The CDR3 totals 14 residues. The germline V gene encodes CDR1 SQVTM and CDR2 ANQGSEA. CDR3 sequence reads: CSVQGGRAGNTIYF. DNA for the CDR3: TGCAGCGTCCAAGGGGGTAGGGCTGGAAACACCATATATTTT. Together with reference TRBV29-1 and TRBJ1-3, the CDR3 gives the full variable domain: SAVISQKPSRDICQRGTSLTIQCQVDSQVTMMFWYRQQPGQSLTLIATANQGSEATYESGFVIDKFPISRPNLTFSTLTVSNMSPEDSSIYLCSVQGGRAGNTIYFGEGSWLTVV.

V gene TRBV18 combines with J gene TRBJ1-1; 8 bases are shared with TRBD1. The CDR3 has 13 residues. V shed 2 bases, J shed 10 bases, and the junction held 6 bases outside the gene matches. Germline-derived CDR1 and CDR2 are KGHSH and LQKENI. This chain's CDR3 is CASSPTGTGTAFF. In DNA form, the CDR3 reads TGTGCCAGCTCACCAACCGGGACAGGTACAGCTTTCTTT.

With regard to this clone: The junction departs from the called germline gene at one end, perhaps through a read error. This chain uses TRBV9 with TRBJ1-2, with D possibly being TRBD1 (5 bases). Germline CDR1 and CDR2: SGDLS and YYNGEE. CDR3 length equals 15 residues. CDR3 sequence: CAGSVGPGPYYGYTF. In DNA form, the CDR3 reads TGTGCCGGCAGCGTAGGTCCAGGGCCCTACTATGGCTACACCTTC.

Turning to this clone: This CDR3 is also generated by other DNA sequences in the sample. V usage is TRBV4-1 and J usage is TRBJ1-5; D perhaps matches TRBD1 (5 bases). The germline V gene encodes CDR1 MGHRA and CDR2 YSYEKL. CDR3 length: 15 residues. V lost 0 bases, J lost 2 bases, and 8 bases lay in between. The DNA of the CDR3 is TGCGCCAGCAGCCAAGACGCCAGGGGCAATCAGCCCCAGCATTTT. This gives the protein CASSQDARGNQPQHF.

V is TRBV27 and J is TRBJ2-2, with TRBD2 matching over 9 bases. Trimming took 0 bases from V and 1 from J; bases not matched to a gene: 15. The CDR3 is 21 amino acids. Looked up from germline, CDR1 is MNHEY and CDR2 is SMNVEV (reference sequence). CDR3 region: CASSLSLGTSYHFRNTGELFF. The CDR3 region has the DNA TGTGCCAGCAGTTTATCTCTTGGGACTAGCTACCACTTTCGGAACACCGGGGAGCTGTTTTTT.

The chain couples TRBV7-9 to TRBJ2-3, with TRBD2 as a possible D gene (6 bases). In germline, CDR1 is SEHNR, CDR2 FQNEAQ (reference sequence). The CDR3 covers 16 residues. The germline V and J ends were trimmed by 5 bases and 4 bases, with 19 bases remaining between them. CDR3 DNA: TGTGCCAGCAGCCTTGGGGACTCTGGGGGTGCAGATACGCAGTATTTT. Residues: CASSLGDSGGADTQYF.

The chain employs TRBV4-3 and TRBJ2-3; tentatively, D is TRBD1 (5 bases). The CDR3 is 14 amino acids. Germline loops: CDR1 LGHNA, CDR2 YSLEER. Trimming cost V 3 bases and J 6 bases, with 13 bases left between them. The CDR3: CASSQDGYRDTQYF. The CDR3 nucleotides read TGCGCCAGCAGCCAGGACGGCTACAGGGATACGCAGTATTTT.